A selection of T cell receptor beta chains follows, all from one sample in a study of cytomegalovirus exposure and HLA in healthy donors. Using immunoSEQ multiplex PCR, the repertoire was profiled, and TCRdb retains in-frame clones only, with some absent. The table shows about 110,000 clones, with roughly 95% occurring only once. Sequencing was performed on PBMCs. The receptors were sampled from a woman under 30 in good health and CMV-seronegative. CDR3s include the opening cysteine and the closing phenylalanine or tryptophan. The D gene is left open where the match is weak. Expanded clones are given a class, and other clones once, few, many or no size at all.

j_call: TRBJ2-3
d_call: .
clone_size: .
v_call: TRBV9
cdr3_nt: TGTGCCAGCAGCGTTCAGGGTGGTTCAGATACGCAGTATTTT
cdr3_aa: CASSVQGGSDTQYF

j_call: TRBJ2-7
d_call: .
clone_size: .
v_call: TRBV7-2
cdr3_nt: TGTGCCAGCAGCTTAGGGCCAGGGAACTACGAGCAGTACTTC
cdr3_aa: CASSLGPGNYEQYF

j_call: TRBJ1-6
d_call: .
clone_size: .
v_call: TRBV5-1
cdr3_nt: TGCGCCAGCAGCTTTGCAGGGGCGAATTCACCCCTCCACTTT
cdr3_aa: CASSFAGANSPLHF

j_call: TRBJ2-7
d_call: TRBD1
clone_size: .
v_call: TRBV10-3
cdr3_nt: TGTGCCATCACCGGGACAGGGCACTACGAGCAGTACTTC
cdr3_aa: CAITGTGHYEQYF

j_call: TRBJ2-7
d_call: .
clone_size: .
v_call: TRBV4-3
cdr3_nt: TGCGCCAGCAGCCAAGATCCACAGAGCTACGAGCAGTACTTC
cdr3_aa: CASSQDPQSYEQYF

j_call: TRBJ1-3
d_call: TRBD1
clone_size: .
v_call: TRBV4-2
cdr3_nt: TGTGCCAGCAGGGATACAGGGGGCCCTGGAAACACCATATATTTT
cdr3_aa: CASRDTGGPGNTIYF

j_call: TRBJ1-1
d_call: .
clone_size: once
v_call: TRBV9
cdr3_nt: TGTGCCAGCAGCGTAGTGGAGGGAGGAGGCACTGAAGCTTTCTTT
cdr3_aa: CASSVVEGGGTEAFF

j_call: TRBJ2-1
d_call: .
clone_size: .
v_call: TRBV5-6
cdr3_nt: TGTGCCAGCAGCCATGCAATAAACATTGAGCAGTTCTTC
cdr3_aa: CASSHAINIEQFF

j_call: TRBJ2-3
d_call: TRBD2
clone_size: .
v_call: TRBV9
cdr3_nt: TGTGCCAGCAGCGTAGATGGTAGCGGGGGGCCCCGGGATACGCAGTATTTT
cdr3_aa: CASSVDGSGGPRDTQYF

j_call: TRBJ2-7
d_call: TRBD1
clone_size: .
v_call: TRBV4-1
cdr3_nt: TGCGCCAGCAGCCAAGAGTTGATAGGGACAGGGATTGGCGAGCAGTACTTC
cdr3_aa: CASSQELIGTGIGEQYF

j_call: TRBJ1-5
d_call: .
clone_size: .
v_call: TRBV9
cdr3_nt: TGTGCCAGCAGCGTGGGCCAGTTCAATCAGCCCCAGCATTTT
cdr3_aa: CASSVGQFNQPQHF

j_call: TRBJ1-2
d_call: TRBD1
clone_size: .
v_call: TRBV12-5
cdr3_nt: TGTGCTAGTGGTACCGGGACAGGGGGCGTAACCCCTGGCTACACCTTC
cdr3_aa: CASGTGTGGVTPGYTF

j_call: TRBJ2-3
d_call: TRBD2
clone_size: .
v_call: TRBV9
cdr3_nt: TGTGCCAGCAGCGCCCGACTAGCGGGGGACTCCACAGATACGCAGTATTTT
cdr3_aa: CASSARLAGDSTDTQYF

j_call: TRBJ2-2
d_call: .
clone_size: .
v_call: TRBV5-6
cdr3_nt: TGTGCCAGCAGCTTGGTCGGGGGAGCGAACACCGGGGAGCTGTTTTTT
cdr3_aa: CASSLVGGANTGELFF

j_call: TRBJ2-2
d_call: .
clone_size: .
v_call: TRBV28
cdr3_nt: TGTGCCGTAACGGGGATCCCGAGGACCGGGGAGCTGTTTTTT
cdr3_aa: CAVTGIPRTGELFF

j_call: TRBJ1-1
d_call: .
clone_size: .
v_call: TRBV9
cdr3_nt: TGTGCCAGCAGCGCCCCTACAGGGAGAGGGACTGAAGCTTTCTTT
cdr3_aa: CASSAPTGRGTEAFF

j_call: TRBJ2-5
d_call: .
clone_size: .
v_call: TRBV18
cdr3_nt: TGTGCCAGCTCACCTTCCCACAGCCAAGAGACCCAGTACTTC
cdr3_aa: CASSPSHSQETQYF

j_call: TRBJ1-1
d_call: TRBD1
clone_size: once
v_call: TRBV28
cdr3_nt: TGTGCCAGCAGTTTAGGTGCAGGGGGCACTGAAGCTTTCTTT
cdr3_aa: CASSLGAGGTEAFF

j_call: TRBJ2-1
d_call: TRBD2
clone_size: .
v_call: TRBV7-2
cdr3_nt: TGTGCCAGCAGCCCGCAGGTAGCGGGGGGGCGCAATGAGCAGTTCTTC
cdr3_aa: CASSPQVAGGRNEQFF

j_call: TRBJ1-2
d_call: .
clone_size: .
v_call: TRBV28
cdr3_nt: TGTGCCAGCAGTCCTCGGGGGAACTTAAACTATGGCTACACCTTC
cdr3_aa: CASSPRGNLNYGYTF

j_call: TRBJ2-5
d_call: .
clone_size: .
v_call: TRBV5-8
cdr3_nt: TGTGCCAGCAGCTTGGATTTGTCGGGCCAAGAGACCCAGTACTTC
cdr3_aa: CASSLDLSGQETQYF

j_call: TRBJ1-1
d_call: .
clone_size: .
v_call: TRBV28
cdr3_nt: TGTGCCAGCAGTTCGGGGGGCGCTCAGGGCACTGAAGCTTTCTTT
cdr3_aa: CASSSGGAQGTEAFF

j_call: TRBJ2-7
d_call: TRBD2
clone_size: .
v_call: TRBV11-2
cdr3_nt: TGTGCCAGCAGCTTTGGAGTAGCGGGGAGCCGGGACTCCTACGAGCAGTACTTC
cdr3_aa: CASSFGVAGSRDSYEQYF

j_call: TRBJ2-1
d_call: TRBD1
clone_size: .
v_call: TRBV6-6
cdr3_nt: TGTGCCAGCGGGTCGGACAGGGTGTCGTTCAATGAGCAGTTCTTC
cdr3_aa: CASGSDRVSFNEQFF

j_call: TRBJ2-2
d_call: .
clone_size: .
v_call: TRBV7-9
cdr3_nt: TGTGCCAGTGCGACCGGGGAGCTGTTTTTT
cdr3_aa: CASATGELFF

j_call: TRBJ2-7
d_call: TRBD1
clone_size: .
v_call: TRBV28
cdr3_nt: TGTGCCAGCAGCCGCCTCGGACAGGGGGGCGAGCAGTACTTC
cdr3_aa: CASSRLGQGGEQYF

j_call: TRBJ1-1
d_call: .
clone_size: .
v_call: TRBV11-3
cdr3_nt: TGTGCCAGCAGCTTAGGACGGGGAACTGAAGCTTTCTTT
cdr3_aa: CASSLGRGTEAFF

j_call: TRBJ2-7
d_call: .
clone_size: .
v_call: TRBV5-6
cdr3_nt: TGTGCCAGCAGCGGGGGGGCCCCCTACGAGCAGTACTTC
cdr3_aa: CASSGGAPYEQYF

j_call: TRBJ2-2
d_call: .
clone_size: .
v_call: TRBV27
cdr3_nt: TGTGCCAGCAGTTATGGAGGGGAGAACACCGGGGAGCTGTTTTTT
cdr3_aa: CASSYGGENTGELFF

j_call: TRBJ2-3
d_call: TRBD2
clone_size: .
v_call: TRBV7-3
cdr3_nt: TGTGCCAGCAGCTCCGGACTAGCGGGGACTAGCACAGATACGCAGTATTTT
cdr3_aa: CASSSGLAGTSTDTQYF

j_call: TRBJ2-7
d_call: TRBD1
clone_size: .
v_call: TRBV5-1
cdr3_nt: TGCGCCAGCAGCTCGCTGGACAGGGAGGACGAGCAGTACTTC
cdr3_aa: CASSSLDREDEQYF

j_call: TRBJ2-7
d_call: TRBD1
clone_size: .
v_call: TRBV6-6
cdr3_nt: TGTGCCAGCAGTTACTCGGGGGACAGATCCTACGAGCAGTACTTC
cdr3_aa: CASSYSGDRSYEQYF

j_call: TRBJ1-4
d_call: .
clone_size: .
v_call: TRBV6-1
cdr3_nt: TGTGCCAGCACCCCTCAGGGAAGATCTAATGAAAAACTGTTTTTT
cdr3_aa: CASTPQGRSNEKLFF

j_call: TRBJ1-2
d_call: TRBD1
clone_size: .
v_call: TRBV28
cdr3_nt: TGTGCCAGCAGTGCCTGGACAGGCAGCTATGGCTACACCTTC
cdr3_aa: CASSAWTGSYGYTF

j_call: TRBJ2-3
d_call: .
clone_size: once
v_call: TRBV27
cdr3_nt: TGTGCCAGCAGCCTCGGGGTGGGCAGCACAGATACGCAGTATTTT
cdr3_aa: CASSLGVGSTDTQYF

j_call: TRBJ2-7
d_call: TRBD2
clone_size: .
v_call: TRBV10-2
cdr3_nt: TGCGCCAGCAGCTCACTAGCGGGGGGTTTCTACGAGCAGTACTTC
cdr3_aa: CASSSLAGGFYEQYF

j_call: TRBJ2-7
d_call: .
clone_size: .
v_call: TRBV2
cdr3_nt: TGTGCCAGCAGTGAAGTAGGGAAGGGGTACGAGCAGTACTTC
cdr3_aa: CASSEVGKGYEQYF

j_call: TRBJ1-6
d_call: .
clone_size: .
v_call: TRBV28
cdr3_nt: TGTGCCAGCAGTCCCGAGAGCTCCTATAATTCACCCCTCCACTTT
cdr3_aa: CASSPESSYNSPLHF

j_call: TRBJ2-2
d_call: .
clone_size: .
v_call: TRBV7-3
cdr3_nt: TGTGCCAGCAGCTTAATTTCTGGCTCCGGGGAGCTGTTTTTT
cdr3_aa: CASSLISGSGELFF

j_call: TRBJ2-7
d_call: TRBD1
clone_size: .
v_call: TRBV5-6
cdr3_nt: TGTGCCAGCAGCTTGGTGGGACAGGGCGTCTACGAGCAGTACTTC
cdr3_aa: CASSLVGQGVYEQYF

j_call: TRBJ1-1
d_call: .
clone_size: .
v_call: TRBV19
cdr3_nt: TGTGCCAGTAGTATAGGAGGGTTGAACACTGAAGCTTTCTTT
cdr3_aa: CASSIGGLNTEAFF

j_call: TRBJ2-7
d_call: TRBD2
clone_size: once
v_call: TRBV4-3
cdr3_nt: TGCGCCAGCAGCCAAGAAGCGGGGGAAACCTACGAGCAGTACTTC
cdr3_aa: CASSQEAGETYEQYF

j_call: TRBJ2-7
d_call: .
clone_size: .
v_call: TRBV4-3
cdr3_nt: TGCGCCAGCAGCCAAGAAGGCAGGGACGGGGGCTCCTACGAGCAGTACTTC
cdr3_aa: CASSQEGRDGGSYEQYF

j_call: TRBJ2-3
d_call: TRBD2
clone_size: .
v_call: TRBV27
cdr3_nt: TGTGCCAGCAGTCCGACTAGCGGGGGCGTGGATACGCAGTATTTT
cdr3_aa: CASSPTSGGVDTQYF

j_call: TRBJ1-1
d_call: TRBD1
clone_size: few
v_call: TRBV7-9
cdr3_nt: TGTGCCAGCAGCCAACAGGGGATGGCAGCTTTCTTT
cdr3_aa: CASSQQGMAAFF

j_call: TRBJ2-2
d_call: TRBD1
clone_size: .
v_call: TRBV5-1
cdr3_nt: TGCGCCAGCAGCTTGGCCTGGACAGGGCCCGGGGAGCTGTTTTTT
cdr3_aa: CASSLAWTGPGELFF

j_call: TRBJ2-7
d_call: .
clone_size: .
v_call: TRBV7-9
cdr3_nt: TGTGCCAGCAGTCCCGGACAGAGCTACGAGCAGTACTTC
cdr3_aa: CASSPGQSYEQYF

j_call: TRBJ2-1
d_call: TRBD2
clone_size: .
v_call: TRBV6-6
cdr3_nt: TGTGCCAGCAGTTACGATCTAGCGGGGGACCGCAATGAGCAGTTCTTC
cdr3_aa: CASSYDLAGDRNEQFF

j_call: TRBJ2-7
d_call: .
clone_size: once
v_call: TRBV12-2
cdr3_nt: TGTGCAAGTCGCGGACTCACCTGTGAGGGGGGGGCCTACGAGCAGTACTTC
cdr3_aa: CASRGLTCEGGAYEQYF